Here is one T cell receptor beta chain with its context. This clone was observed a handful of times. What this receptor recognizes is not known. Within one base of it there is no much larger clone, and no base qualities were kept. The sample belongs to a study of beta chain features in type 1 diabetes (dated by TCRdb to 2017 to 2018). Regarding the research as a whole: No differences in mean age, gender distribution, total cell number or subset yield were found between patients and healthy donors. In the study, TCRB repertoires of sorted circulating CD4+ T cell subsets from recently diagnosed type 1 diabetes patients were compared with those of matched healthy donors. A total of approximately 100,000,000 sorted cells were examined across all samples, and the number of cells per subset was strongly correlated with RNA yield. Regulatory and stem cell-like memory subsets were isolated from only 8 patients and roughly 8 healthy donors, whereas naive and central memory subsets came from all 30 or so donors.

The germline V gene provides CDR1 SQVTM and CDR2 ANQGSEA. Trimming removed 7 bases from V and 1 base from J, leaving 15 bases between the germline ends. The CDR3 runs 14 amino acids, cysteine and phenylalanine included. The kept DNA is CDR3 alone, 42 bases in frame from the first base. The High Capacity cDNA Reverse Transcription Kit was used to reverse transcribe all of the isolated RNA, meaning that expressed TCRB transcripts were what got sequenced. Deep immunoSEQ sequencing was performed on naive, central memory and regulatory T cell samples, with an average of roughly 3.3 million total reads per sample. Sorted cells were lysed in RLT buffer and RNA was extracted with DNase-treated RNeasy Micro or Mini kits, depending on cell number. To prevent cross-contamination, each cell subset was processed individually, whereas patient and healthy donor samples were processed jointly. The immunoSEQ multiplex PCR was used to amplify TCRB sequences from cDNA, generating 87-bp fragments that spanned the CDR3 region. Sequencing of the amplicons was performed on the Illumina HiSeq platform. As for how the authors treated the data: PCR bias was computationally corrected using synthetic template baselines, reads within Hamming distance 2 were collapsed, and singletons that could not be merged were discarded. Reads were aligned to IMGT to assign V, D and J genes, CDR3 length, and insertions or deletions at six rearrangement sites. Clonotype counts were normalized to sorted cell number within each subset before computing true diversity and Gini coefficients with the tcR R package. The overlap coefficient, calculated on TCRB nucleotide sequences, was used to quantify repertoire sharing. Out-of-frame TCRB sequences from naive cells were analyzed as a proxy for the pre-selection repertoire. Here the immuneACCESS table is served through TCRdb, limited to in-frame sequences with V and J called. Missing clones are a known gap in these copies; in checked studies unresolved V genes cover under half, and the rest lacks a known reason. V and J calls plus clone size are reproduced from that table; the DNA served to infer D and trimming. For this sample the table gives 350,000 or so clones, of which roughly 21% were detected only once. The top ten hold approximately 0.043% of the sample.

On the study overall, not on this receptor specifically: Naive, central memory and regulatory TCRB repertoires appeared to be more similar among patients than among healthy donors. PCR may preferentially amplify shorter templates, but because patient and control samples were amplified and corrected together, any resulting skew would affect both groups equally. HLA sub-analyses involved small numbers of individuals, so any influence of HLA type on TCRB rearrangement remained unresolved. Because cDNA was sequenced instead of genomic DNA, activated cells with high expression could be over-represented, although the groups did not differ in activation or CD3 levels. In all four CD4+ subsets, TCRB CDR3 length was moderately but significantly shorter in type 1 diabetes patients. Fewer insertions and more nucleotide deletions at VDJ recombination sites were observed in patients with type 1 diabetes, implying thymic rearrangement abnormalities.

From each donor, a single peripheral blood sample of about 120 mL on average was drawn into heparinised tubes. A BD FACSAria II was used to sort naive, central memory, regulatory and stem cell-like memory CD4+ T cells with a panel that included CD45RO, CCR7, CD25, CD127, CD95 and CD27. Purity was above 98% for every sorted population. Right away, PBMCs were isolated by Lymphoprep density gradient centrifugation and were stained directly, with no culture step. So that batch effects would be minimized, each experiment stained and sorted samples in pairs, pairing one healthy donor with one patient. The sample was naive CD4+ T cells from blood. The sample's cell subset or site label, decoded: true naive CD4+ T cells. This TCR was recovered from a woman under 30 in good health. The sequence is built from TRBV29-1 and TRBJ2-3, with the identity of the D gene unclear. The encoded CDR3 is CSALTQQGTDTQYF. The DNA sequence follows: TGCAGCGCCCTCACTCAGCAGGGCACAGATACGCAGTATTTT.